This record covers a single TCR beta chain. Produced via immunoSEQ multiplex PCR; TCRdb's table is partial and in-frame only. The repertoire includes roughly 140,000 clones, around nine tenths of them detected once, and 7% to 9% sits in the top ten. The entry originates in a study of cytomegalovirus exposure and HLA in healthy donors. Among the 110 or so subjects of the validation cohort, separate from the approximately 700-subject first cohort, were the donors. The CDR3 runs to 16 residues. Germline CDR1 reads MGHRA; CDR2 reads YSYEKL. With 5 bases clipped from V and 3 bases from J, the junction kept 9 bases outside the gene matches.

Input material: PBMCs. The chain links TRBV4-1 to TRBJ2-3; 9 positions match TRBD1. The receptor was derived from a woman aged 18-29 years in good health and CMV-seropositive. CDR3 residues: CASSKTLQGATDTQYF. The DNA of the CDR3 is TGCGCCAGCAGCAAAACACTACAGGGGGCGACAGATACGCAGTATTTT.